The T cell receptor (beta chain) described here comes from a study of shared clonotypes between healthy human individuals. The CDR3 spans 14 residues. Trimming took 5 bases from V and 8 from J; bases not matched to a gene: 5. The germline CDR1 and CDR2 sequences are SGHTA and FQGNSA. Sequencing was performed with immunoSEQ multiplex PCR; in TCRdb, only in-frame clones are kept and a portion is missing. The table shows fewer than 650,000 clones, with about 79% occurring only once. The chain uses TRBV7-2 and TRBJ2-1, with 11 bases lining up with TRBD2. This receptor was taken from a woman aged 40 to 50 in good health. Some clones in this sample may be carry-over from other donors' samples. The source material was PBMCs. The CDR3 coding sequence is TGTGCCAGCAGCGTTAGCGGGAGGGCTCATGAGCAGTTCTTC. Its translation: CASSVSGRAHEQFF.